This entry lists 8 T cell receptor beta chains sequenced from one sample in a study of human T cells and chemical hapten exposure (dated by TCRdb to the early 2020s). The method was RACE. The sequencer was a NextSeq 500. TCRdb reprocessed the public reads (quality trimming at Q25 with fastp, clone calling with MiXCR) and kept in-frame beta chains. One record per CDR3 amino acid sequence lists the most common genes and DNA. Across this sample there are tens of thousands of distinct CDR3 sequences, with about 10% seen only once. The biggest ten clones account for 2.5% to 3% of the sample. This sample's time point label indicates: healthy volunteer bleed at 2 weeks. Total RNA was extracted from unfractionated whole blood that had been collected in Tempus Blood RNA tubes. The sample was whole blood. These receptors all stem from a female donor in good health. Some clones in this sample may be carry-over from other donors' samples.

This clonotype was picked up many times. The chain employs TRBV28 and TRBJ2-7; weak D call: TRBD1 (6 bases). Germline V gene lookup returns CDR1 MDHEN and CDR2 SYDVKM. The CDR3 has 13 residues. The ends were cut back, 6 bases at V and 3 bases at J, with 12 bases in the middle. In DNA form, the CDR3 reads TGTGCCAGCAGACCCGGACAGAGCTACGAGCAGTACTTC. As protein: CASRPGQSYEQYF.

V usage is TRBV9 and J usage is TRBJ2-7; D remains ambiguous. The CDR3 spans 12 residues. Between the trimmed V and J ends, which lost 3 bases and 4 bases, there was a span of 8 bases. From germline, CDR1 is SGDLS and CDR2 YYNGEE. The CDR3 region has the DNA TGTGCCAGCAGCGCCTCCGGTTACGAGCAGTACTTC. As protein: CASSASGYEQYF. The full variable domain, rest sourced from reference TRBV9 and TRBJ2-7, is DSGVTQTPKHLITATGQRVTLRCSPRSGDLSVYWYQQSLDQGLQFLIQYYNGEERAKGNILERFSAQQFPDLHSELNLSSLELGDSALYFCASSASGYEQYFGPGTRLTVT.

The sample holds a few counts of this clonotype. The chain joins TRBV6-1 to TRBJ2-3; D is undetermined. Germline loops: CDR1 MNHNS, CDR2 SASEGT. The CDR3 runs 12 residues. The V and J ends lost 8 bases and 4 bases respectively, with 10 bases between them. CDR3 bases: TGTGCCAGCGATGACATTTCAGATACGCAGTATTTT. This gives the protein CASDDISDTQYF.

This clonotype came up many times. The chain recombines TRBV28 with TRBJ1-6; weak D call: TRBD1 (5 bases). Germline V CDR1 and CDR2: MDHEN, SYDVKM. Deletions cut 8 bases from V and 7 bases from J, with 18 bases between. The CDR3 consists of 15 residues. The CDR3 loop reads CASGEGPSRNSPLHF. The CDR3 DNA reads TGTGCCAGCGGCGAGGGACCCTCAAGAAATTCACCCCTCCACTTT.

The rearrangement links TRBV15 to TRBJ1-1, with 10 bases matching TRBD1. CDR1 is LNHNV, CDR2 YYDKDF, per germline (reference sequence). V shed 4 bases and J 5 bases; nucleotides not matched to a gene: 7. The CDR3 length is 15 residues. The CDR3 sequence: CATSTRQGARTEAFF. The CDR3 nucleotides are TGTGCCACCAGCACAAGACAGGGGGCCCGGACTGAAGCTTTCTTT.

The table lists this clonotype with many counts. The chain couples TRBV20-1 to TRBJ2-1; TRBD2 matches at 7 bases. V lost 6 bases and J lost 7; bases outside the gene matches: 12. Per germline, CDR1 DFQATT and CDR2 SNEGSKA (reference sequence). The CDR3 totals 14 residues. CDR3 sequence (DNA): TGCAGTGCCCCCTCCGGCGGGAGTACGAATGAGCAGTTCTTC. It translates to CSAPSGGSTNEQFF.

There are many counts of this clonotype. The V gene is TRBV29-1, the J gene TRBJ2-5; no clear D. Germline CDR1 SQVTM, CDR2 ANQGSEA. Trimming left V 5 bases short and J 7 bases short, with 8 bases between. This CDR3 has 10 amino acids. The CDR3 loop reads CSVWSGTQYF. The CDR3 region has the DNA TGCAGCGTTTGGTCCGGGACCCAGTACTTC.

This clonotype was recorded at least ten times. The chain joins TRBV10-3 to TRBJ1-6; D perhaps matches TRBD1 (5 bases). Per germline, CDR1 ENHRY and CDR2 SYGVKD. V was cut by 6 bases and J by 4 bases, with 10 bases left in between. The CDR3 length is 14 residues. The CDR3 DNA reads TGTGCCATCAGGGGGGACTATTATAATTCACCCCTCCACTTT. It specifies CAIRGDYYNSPLHF.